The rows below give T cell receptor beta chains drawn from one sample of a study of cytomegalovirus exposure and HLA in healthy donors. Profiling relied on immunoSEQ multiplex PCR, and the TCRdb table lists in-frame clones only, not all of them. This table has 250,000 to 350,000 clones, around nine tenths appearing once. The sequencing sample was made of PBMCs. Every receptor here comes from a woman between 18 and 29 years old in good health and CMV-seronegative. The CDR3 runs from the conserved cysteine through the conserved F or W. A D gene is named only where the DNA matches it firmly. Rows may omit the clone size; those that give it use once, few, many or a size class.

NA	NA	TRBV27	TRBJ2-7	TGTGCCAGCAGTTGGGGGCTGGGGTACGAGCAGTACTTC	CASSWGLGYEQYF
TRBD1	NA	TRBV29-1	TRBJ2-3	TGCAGCGTCGCCGGACAGGGGGACACAGATACGCAGTATTTT	CSVAGQGDTDTQYF
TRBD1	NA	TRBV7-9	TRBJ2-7	TGTTCCAGCAGCCCGGAGGGACAGGGGAGGGTATTCGGGGTTTACGAGCAGTACTTC	CSSSPEGQGRVFGVYEQYF
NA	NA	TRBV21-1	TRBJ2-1	TGTGCCAGCAGCAAAGTGCGGGGGGCCGGTGAGCAGTTCTTC	CASSKVRGAGEQFF
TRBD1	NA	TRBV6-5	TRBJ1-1	TGTGCCAGCAGTCGGGACAGAGTGGAAGCTTTCTTT	CASSRDRVEAFF
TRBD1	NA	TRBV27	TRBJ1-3	TGTGCCAGCAGTCTGACAGGGGGTCAGACCATATATTTT	CASSLTGGQTIYF
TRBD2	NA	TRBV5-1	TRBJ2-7	TGCGCCAGCAGCCCTACCGAGACTAGCGGGGGCCCAGGGTACTTC	CASSPTETSGGPGYF
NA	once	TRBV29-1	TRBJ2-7	TGCAGCGTTGAAGAGAGGGGGGGTACCTTCGACGAGCAGTACTTC	CSVEERGGTFDEQYF
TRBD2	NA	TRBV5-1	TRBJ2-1	TGCGCCAACAGCTTAACTAGCGGGGGGGCTTATGAGCAGTTCTTC	CANSLTSGGAYEQFF
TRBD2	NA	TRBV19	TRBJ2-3	TGTGCCAGTAGTAAAGGGGTCGGGCGGGGGTCCACAGATACGCAGTATTTT	CASSKGVGRGSTDTQYF
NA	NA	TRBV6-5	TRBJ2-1	TGTGCCAGCAGTTACGGCCAGGGCAATGAGCAGTTCTTC	CASSYGQGNEQFF
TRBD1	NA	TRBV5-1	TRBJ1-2	TGCGCCAGCAGTACCTTCGACAGGGCACGTGGCTACACCTTC	CASSTFDRARGYTF
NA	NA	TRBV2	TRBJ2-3	TGTGCCAGCAGTGGGCCTAGCACAGATACGCAGTATTTT	CASSGPSTDTQYF
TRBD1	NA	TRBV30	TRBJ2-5	TGTGCCTGGAGTGGACAGGGCATATGGGAGACCCAGTACTTC	CAWSGQGIWETQYF
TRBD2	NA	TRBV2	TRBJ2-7	TGCGCCAGCATGTGGACTAGCGGGTTGAGCTCCTACGAGCAGTACTTC	CASMWTSGLSSYEQYF
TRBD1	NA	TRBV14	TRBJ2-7	TGTGCCAGCAGCCTTGCCGGGACAGGGAGCTACGAGCAGTACTTC	CASSLAGTGSYEQYF
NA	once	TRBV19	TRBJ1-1	TGTGCCAGCAGTCCCCGCGAGGGTGGAGTAGAAGCTTTCTTT	CASSPREGGVEAFF
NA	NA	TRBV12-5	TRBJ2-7	TGTGCTAGTGGTTTTGGCAGGGACGAGCAGTACTTC	CASGFGRDEQYF
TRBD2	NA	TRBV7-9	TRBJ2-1	TGTGCCAGCAGCTTAACTAGCGGGGAGGAAAATGAGCAGTTCTTC	CASSLTSGEENEQFF
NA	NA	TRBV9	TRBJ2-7	TGTGCCAGCAGCCCCCGGACTGAATACCGCGAGCAGTACTTC	CASSPRTEYREQYF
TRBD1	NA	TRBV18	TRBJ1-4	TGTGCCAGCTCTCGAGAACAGGGGGTAGCAACTAATGAAAAACTGTTTTTT	CASSREQGVATNEKLFF
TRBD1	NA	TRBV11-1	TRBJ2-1	TGTGCCACCGGGACAGCTAAAACCCAGCAGTTCTTC	CATGTAKTQQFF
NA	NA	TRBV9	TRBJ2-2	TGTGCCAGCAGCTTTTTAAACACCGGGGAGCTGTTTTTT	CASSFLNTGELFF
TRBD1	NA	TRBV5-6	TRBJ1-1	TGTGCCAGCAGCGGAAATACAGGGGACGGTGAAGCTTTCTTT	CASSGNTGDGEAFF
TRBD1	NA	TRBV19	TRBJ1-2	TGTGCCAGTAGCCTTATCCCGGGACAGGTAGGGGGCTACACCTTC	CASSLIPGQVGGYTF
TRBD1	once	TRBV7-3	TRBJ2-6	TGTGCCAGTGGACAGGGTCAATGGTCTGGGGCCAACGTCCTGACTTTC	CASGQGQWSGANVLTF
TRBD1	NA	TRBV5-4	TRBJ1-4	TGTGCCAGCAGCCCGGACAGGGGTCGTGAAAAACTGTTTTTT	CASSPDRGREKLFF